This entry lists 10 T cell receptor beta chains sequenced from one sample in a study of T cells in Graves' hyperthyroidism and ophthalmopathy. The TCR beta CDR3 regions underwent amplification using RNA transcripts as the source. During a first-round RT-PCR of the TCR CDR3, the HTBI primer set was used. TCRdb redid the calling of the multiplex PCR reads with MiXCR, one entry per CDR3 protein. The sample carries 350,000 or so distinct CDR3 sequences, around 18% recorded once. Sequencing was carried out using blood. These receptors were collected from a woman between 40 and 50 years old with Graves' ophthalmopathy.

Many counts were recorded for this clonotype. The rearrangement uses TRBV10-3 and TRBJ1-5; TRBD1 matches 8 bases. This CDR3 region has 12 residues. In germline, CDR1 is ENHRY, CDR2 SYGVKD. The V segment lost 10 bases and the J segment 7 bases; nucleotides outside the gene matches: 6. The chain's CDR3 is CATAGGEQPQHF. The CDR3 coding sequence is TGTGCCACGGCAGGGGGCGAGCAGCCCCAGCATTTT.

This clonotype was detected ten times or more. A much larger clone lies one base from this, so it may be a read error. This chain connects TRBV6-1 to TRBJ1-5; 8 bases fit TRBD1. The CDR3 length is 15 residues. Germline CDR1 and CDR2: MNHNS and SASEGT. In DNA, the CDR3 is TGTGCCAGCAGTGACGACAGGGGCTTAAATCAGCCCCGGCATTTT. Protein: CASSDDRGLNQPRHF.

This clonotype was counted at least ten times. This rearrangement joins TRBV7-8 to TRBJ2-7; TRBD1 matches at 8 bases. Germline loops: CDR1 SGHVS, CDR2 FQNEAQ. The CDR3 has 14 amino acids. V was clipped by 4 bases and J by 7 bases; unmatched bases: 9. This chain's CDR3 is CASSSPGQAGEQYF. The DNA of the CDR3 is TGTGCCAGCAGCTCCCCGGGACAGGCGGGGGAGCAGTACTTC.

This clonotype was recorded at least ten times. J is TRBJ2-4 and V is TRBV12-3 or TRBV12-4, with unresolved D. This CDR3 is 16 amino acids long. Trimming cost V 1 base and J 0 bases, with 10 bases left between them. For the CDR3, the DNA is TGTGCCAGCAGTTTAGGACGGGTAATAGCCAAAAACATTCAGTACTTC. Its translation is CASSLGRVIAKNIQYF.

This clonotype came up many times. The chain couples TRBV12-3 or TRBV12-4 to TRBJ2-7; weak D call: TRBD1 (5 bases). This CDR3 contains 14 residues. V was trimmed by 8 bases and J by 2 bases, leaving 16 bases between them. The CDR3 coding sequence is TGTGCCAGCGGTAGCTTGAACAGGCCCTACGAGCAGTACTTC. Translated, it gives CASGSLNRPYEQYF.

Ten or more counts support this clonotype. The J gene is TRBJ2-3, the V gene TRBV12-3 or TRBV12-4; 8 nucleotides line up with TRBD2. The junction had 9 bases not matched to a gene; V was cut back by 4 bases and J by 3 bases. This CDR3 spans 16 amino acids. In DNA form, the CDR3 reads TGTGCCAGCAGTTATTCGGTTGGCGGGGGGACAGATACGCAGTATTTT. It yields the protein CASSYSVGGGTDTQYF.

This clonotype was seen ten or more times. The V gene is TRBV12-3 or TRBV12-4, the J gene TRBJ2-7, with D perhaps matching TRBD1 or TRBD2 (6 bases each). The CDR3 has 16 residues. The V and J ends lost 3 bases and 1 base respectively, with 16 bases between them. CDR3 DNA: TGTGCCAGCAGTTTTAGGGGGGCTATTAGGTCCTACGAGCAGTACTTC. Translating it yields CASSFRGAIRSYEQYF.

This clonotype was recorded only once. J is TRBJ2-5 and V is TRBV28; tentative D call: TRBD2 (6 bases). This CDR3 has 18 residues. Trimming took off 3 bases at V and 7 bases at J, with 27 bases between the two ends. Per the germline V gene, CDR1 is MDHEN and CDR2 is SYDVKM. The chain's CDR3 is CASSFKRTGTGEKRTQYF. The CDR3 DNA follows: TGTGCCAGCAGTTTTAAGAGAACCGGGACGGGAGAAAAACGGACCCAGTACTTC. Full variable domain (rest looked up from reference TRBV28 and TRBJ2-5): DVKVTQSSRYLVKRTGEKVFLECVQDMDHENMFWYRQDPGLGLRLIYFSYDVKMKEKGDIPEGYSVSREKKERFSLILESASTNQTSMYLCASSFKRTGTGEKRTQYFGPGTRLLVL.

This clonotype was found many times. This chain connects TRBV27 to TRBJ2-7, with a tentative D call TRBD2 (6 bases). The germline CDR1 and CDR2 sequences are MNHEY and SMNVEV (reference sequence). This CDR3 contains 14 residues. Trimming shortened V by 3 bases and J by 2 bases, and 11 bases separated the two germline ends. CDR3 DNA: TGTGCCAGCAGTTTCACCGCGGGGACCTACGAGCAGTACTTC. Its protein product is CASSFTAGTYEQYF.

The rearrangement uses TRBV6-2 or TRBV6-3 and TRBJ1-1; 7 bases agree with TRBD1. CDR1 and CDR2 from the germline V gene are MNHEY and SVGEGT. The CDR3 covers 16 residues. J lost 1 base, V lost 4 bases, and 9 bases had no gene match. CDR3 nucleotides: TGTGCCAGCAGTTTTGGTAACAGGGGAAGGAACACTGAAGCTTTCTTT. It yields the protein CASSFGNRGRNTEAFF.